The 14 T cell receptor beta chains reported below all come from one sample, sequenced in a study of blood T cell repertoires in COVID-19. Some clones are missing from TCRdb's copy, which holds only in-frame ones; the method was immunoSEQ multiplex PCR. The sample has some 100,000 clones; approximately 86% are singletons. The sample was peripheral blood. These receptors came from a man aged 50-59 years with acute or convalescent COVID-19.

This clone has more than one count but fewer than ten. The rearrangement joins TRBV3-1 (or the pseudogene TRBV3-2) to TRBJ1-6; D might be TRBD1 (5 bases). This CDR3 contains 14 residues. Between the trimmed V and J ends, which lost 4 bases and 8 bases, there was a span of 12 bases. Germline V CDR1 and CDR2: LGHDT, YNNKEL (reference sequence). This CDR3 is CASSLGGDDSPLHF. CDR3 in DNA: TGTGCCAGCAGCCTGGGGGGGGATGATTCACCCCTCCACTTT.

The rearrangement uses TRBV6-5 and TRBJ1-5; 7 positions agree with TRBD1. Germline loops: CDR1 MNHEY, CDR2 SVGAGI. The CDR3 consists of 16 residues. J lost 2 bases, V lost 2 bases, and 6 bases had no gene match. CDR3 loop: CASSYPTGNGNQPQHF. CDR3 bases: TGTGCCAGCAGTTACCCGACAGGGAACGGCAATCAGCCCCAGCATTTT.

V is TRBV15 and J is TRBJ2-3; TRBD2 matches at 14 bases. Germline V gene lookup returns CDR1 LNHNV and CDR2 YYDKDF (reference sequence). V was pared by 5 bases and J by 3 bases, with 16 bases of the junction left unmatched. The CDR3 spans 20 residues. For the CDR3, the DNA is TGTGCCACCAGCGGGGACCGACTAGCGGGAGGGCGCCGCCAAACAGATACGCAGTATTTT. Amino acid sequence: CATSGDRLAGGRRQTDTQYF.

The V and J genes are TRBV19 and TRBJ2-1; 8 nucleotides line up with TRBD1. Trimming at V came to 5 bases and at J to 4 bases, leaving 10 bases not matched to a gene. This CDR3 is 16 amino acids long. Per the germline V gene, CDR1 is LNHDA and CDR2 is SQIVND (reference sequence). As DNA, the CDR3 is TGTGCCAGTAGTCTCTCGACAGGGGTAATGTACAATGAGCAGTTCTTC. Translation: CASSLSTGVMYNEQFF.

V usage is TRBV19 and J usage is TRBJ1-3, with 9 bases that match TRBD1. CDR3 length: 16 residues. Germline V gives CDR1 LNHDA, CDR2 SQIVND (reference sequence). V lost 8 bases to trimming and J lost 1 base; unmatched junction nucleotides: 9. Written as DNA, the CDR3 is TGTGCCAGTCGGGGGGGACAGGGTAAATCTGGAAACACCATATATTTT. It encodes CASRGGQGKSGNTIYF.

This chain joins TRBV6-5 and TRBJ1-2; 9 bases line up with TRBD1. J lost 3 bases, V lost 7 bases, and 6 bases had no gene match. The CDR3 is made up of 14 amino acids. CDR1 and CDR2 (germline): MNHEY, SVGAGI. The CDR3 here is CASINTGGDYGYTF. In DNA, the CDR3 is TGTGCCAGCATTAACACAGGGGGCGACTATGGCTACACCTTC.

The rearrangement uses TRBV28 and TRBJ2-7, with no clear D. Germline CDR1 and CDR2: MDHEN and SYDVKM. The V end was cut by 2 bases, the J end by 6 bases, with 17 bases between. The CDR3 totals 15 residues. In nucleotides, the CDR3 is TGTGCCAGCAGTTTACCCCGCCGGCAGGTAGGCGAGCAGTACTTC. This translates into CASSLPRRQVGEQYF.

The V and J genes are TRBV12-3 or TRBV12-4 and TRBJ2-7; TRBD1 matches at 7 bases. This CDR3 region has 13 residues. J gave up 6 bases and V 5 bases, and 7 bases lay outside the gene matches. The CDR3: CASSPQQGREQYF. For the CDR3, the DNA is TGTGCCAGCAGTCCCCAACAGGGGCGCGAGCAGTACTTC.

Details on this clone: A much larger clonotype is one base distant, so this may be a read error. The CDR3 DNA is TGCAGCGTTGAAGGGAACAGCTATGGCTACACCTTC. Translated, it gives CSVEGNSYGYTF. The chain recombines TRBV29-1 with TRBJ1-2; D not certain. The length of the CDR3 is 12 residues. Germline CDR1 reads SQVTM; CDR2 reads ANQGSEA. V dropped 1 base and J dropped 4 bases, with 7 bases sitting between them.

The table lists this clone with many counts. The V and J genes are TRBV29-1 and TRBJ1-2, with D perhaps TRBD1 (6 bases). CDR1 is SQVTM and CDR2 is ANQGSEA in the germline V gene. V shed 0 bases and J shed 8 bases, with 19 bases lying between them. The CDR3 spans 15 residues. In DNA form, the CDR3 reads TGCAGCGTTGAAGAAGTCCCCACAGGGAGTGGCGGCTACACCTTC. This encodes CSVEEVPTGSGGYTF. Full variable domain (remainder filled in from reference TRBV29-1 and TRBJ1-2): SAVISQKPSRDICQRGTSLTIQCQVDSQVTMMFWYRQQPGQSLTLIATANQGSEATYESGFVIDKFPISRPNLTFSTLTVSNMSPEDSSIYLCSVEEVPTGSGGYTFGSGTRLTVV.

The chain uses TRBV6-1 and TRBJ2-1; 9 bases line up with TRBD2. This CDR3 region has 12 residues. Germline lookup yields CDR1 MNHNS and CDR2 SASEGT. The trim removed 3 bases at V and 15 bases at J, leaving 6 bases unmatched. CDR3 region: CASSEYSGSVFF. The DNA for the CDR3 is TGTGCCAGCAGTGAGTATAGCGGGAGCGTGTTCTTC.

CDR3 amino acids: CASSLAFSLNEQFF. Written as DNA, the CDR3 is TGTGCCAGCAGCTTAGCGTTTAGTCTCAATGAGCAGTTCTTC. This chain links TRBV7-9 with TRBJ2-1, with D unclear. Germline values: CDR1 SEHNR, CDR2 FQNEAQ (reference sequence). Trimming shortened V by 0 bases and J by 6 bases, and 9 bases separated the two germline ends. This CDR3 comprises 14 residues.

The table lists this clone with a few counts. The chain has TRBV30 and TRBJ1-5, with 9 bases matching TRBD1. This CDR3 contains 19 residues. With 4 bases clipped from V and 4 bases from J, the junction kept 20 bases outside the gene matches. CDR1 is GTSNPN, CDR2 SVGIG, per germline (reference sequence). CDR3 sequence: CAWIPRPSGTGSRNQPQHF. The CDR3 DNA is TGTGCCTGGATACCTCGACCTTCCGGGACAGGGAGTAGAAATCAGCCCCAGCATTTT.

This clone showed up just once. The genes are TRBV9 and TRBJ1-1, with D possibly being TRBD1 (6 bases). The germline gives CDR1 SGDLS, CDR2 YYNGEE. The CDR3 has 14 amino acids. Deletions cut 3 bases from V and 4 bases from J, with 13 bases between. As DNA, the CDR3 is TGTGCCAGCAGCGCCACAGGGACAAGCACTGAAGCTTTCTTT. This translates into CASSATGTSTEAFF.